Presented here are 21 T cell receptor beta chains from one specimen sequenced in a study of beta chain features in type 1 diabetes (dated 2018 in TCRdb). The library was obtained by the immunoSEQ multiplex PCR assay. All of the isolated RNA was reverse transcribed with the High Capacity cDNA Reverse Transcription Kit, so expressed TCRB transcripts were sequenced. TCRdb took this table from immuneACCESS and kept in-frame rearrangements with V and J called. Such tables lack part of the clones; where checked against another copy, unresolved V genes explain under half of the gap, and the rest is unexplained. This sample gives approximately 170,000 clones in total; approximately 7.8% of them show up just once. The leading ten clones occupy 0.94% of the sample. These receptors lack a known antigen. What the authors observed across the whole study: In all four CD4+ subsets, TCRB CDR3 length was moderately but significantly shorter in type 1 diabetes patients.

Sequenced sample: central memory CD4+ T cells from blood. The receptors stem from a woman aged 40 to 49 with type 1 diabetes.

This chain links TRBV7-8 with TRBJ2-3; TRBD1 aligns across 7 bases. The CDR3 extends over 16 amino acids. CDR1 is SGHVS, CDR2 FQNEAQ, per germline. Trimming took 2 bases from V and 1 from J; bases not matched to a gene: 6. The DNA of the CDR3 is TGTGCCAGCAGCTTATTAGGGGGCAAGGGCACAGATACGCAGTATTTT. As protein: CASSLLGGKGTDTQYF.

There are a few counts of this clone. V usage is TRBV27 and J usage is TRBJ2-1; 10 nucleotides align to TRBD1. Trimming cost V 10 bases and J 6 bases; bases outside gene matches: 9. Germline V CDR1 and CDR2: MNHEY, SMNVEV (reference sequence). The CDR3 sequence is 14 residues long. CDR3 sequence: CATTRTGGVNEQFF. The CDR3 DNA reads TGTGCCACCACGAGGACAGGGGGAGTCAATGAGCAGTTCTTC.

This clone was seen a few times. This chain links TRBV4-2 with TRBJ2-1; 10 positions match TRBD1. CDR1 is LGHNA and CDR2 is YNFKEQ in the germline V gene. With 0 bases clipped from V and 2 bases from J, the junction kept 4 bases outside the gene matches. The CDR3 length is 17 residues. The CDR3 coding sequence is TGTGCCAGCAGCCAAGAGGGACAGGGGACCCCCTACAATGAGCAGTTCTTC. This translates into CASSQEGQGTPYNEQFF.

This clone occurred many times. The CDR3 nucleotides read TGTGCCAGCAGTCACGGGACAACCTCCTACGAGCAGTACTTC. Translated, it gives CASSHGTTSYEQYF. The V gene is TRBV28, the J gene TRBJ2-7; tentative D call: TRBD1 (6 bases). This CDR3 region has 14 residues. V was shortened by 5 bases and J by 0 bases, with 11 bases between the two germline ends. The germline CDR1 and CDR2 sequences are MDHEN and SYDVKM.

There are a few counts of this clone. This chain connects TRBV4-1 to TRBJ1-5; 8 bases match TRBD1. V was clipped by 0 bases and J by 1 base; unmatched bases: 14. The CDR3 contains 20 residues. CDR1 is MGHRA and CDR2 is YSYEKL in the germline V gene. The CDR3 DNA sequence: TGCGCCAGCAGCCAAGAAGGCCCCAGGGGGCGCTTTGTCAGCAATCAGCCCCAGCATTTT. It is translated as CASSQEGPRGRFVSNQPQHF.

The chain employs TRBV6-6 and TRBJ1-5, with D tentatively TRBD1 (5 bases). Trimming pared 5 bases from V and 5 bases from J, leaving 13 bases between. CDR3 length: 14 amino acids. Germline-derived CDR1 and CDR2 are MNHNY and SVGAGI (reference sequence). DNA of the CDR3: TGTGCCAGCAGTCGGGAGGGGAGCGATCAGCCCCAGCATTTT. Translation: CASSREGSDQPQHF.

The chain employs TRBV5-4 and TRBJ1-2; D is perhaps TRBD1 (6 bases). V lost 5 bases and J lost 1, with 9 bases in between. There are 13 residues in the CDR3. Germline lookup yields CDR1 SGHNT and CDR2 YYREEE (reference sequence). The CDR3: CASSPDSNYGYTF. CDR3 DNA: TGTGCCAGCAGTCCGGACAGTAACTATGGCTACACCTTC.

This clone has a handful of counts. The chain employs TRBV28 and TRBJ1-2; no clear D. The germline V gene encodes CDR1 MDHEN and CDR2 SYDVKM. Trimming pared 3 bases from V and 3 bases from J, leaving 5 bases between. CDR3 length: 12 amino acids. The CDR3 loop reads CASSLGDYGYTF. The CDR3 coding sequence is TGTGCCAGCAGTTTGGGAGACTATGGCTACACCTTC.

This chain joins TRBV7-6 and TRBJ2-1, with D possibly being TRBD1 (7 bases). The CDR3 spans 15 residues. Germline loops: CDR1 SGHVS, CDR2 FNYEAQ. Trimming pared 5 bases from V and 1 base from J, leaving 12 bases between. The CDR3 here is CASSPQGGSYNEQFF. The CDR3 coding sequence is TGTGCCAGCAGCCCGCAGGGGGGTTCCTACAATGAGCAGTTCTTC.

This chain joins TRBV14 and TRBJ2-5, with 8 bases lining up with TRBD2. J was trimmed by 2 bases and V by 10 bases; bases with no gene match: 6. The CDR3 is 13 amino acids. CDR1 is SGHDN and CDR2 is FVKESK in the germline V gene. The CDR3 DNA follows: TGTGCCACGCAGGGACTAGGACAAGAGACCCAGTACTTC. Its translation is CATQGLGQETQYF.

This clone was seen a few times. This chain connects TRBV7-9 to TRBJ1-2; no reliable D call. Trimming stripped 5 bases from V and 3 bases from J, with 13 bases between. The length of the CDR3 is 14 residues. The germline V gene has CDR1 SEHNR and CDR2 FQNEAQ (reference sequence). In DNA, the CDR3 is TGTGCCAGCAGCCGTGGGCAGCAAGACTATGGCTACACCTTC. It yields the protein CASSRGQQDYGYTF.

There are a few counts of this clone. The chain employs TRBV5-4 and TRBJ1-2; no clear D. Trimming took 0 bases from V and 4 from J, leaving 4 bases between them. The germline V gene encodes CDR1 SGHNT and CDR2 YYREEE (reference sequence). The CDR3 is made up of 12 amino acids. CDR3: CASSLGSYGYTF. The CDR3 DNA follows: TGTGCCAGCAGCTTGGGCAGCTATGGCTACACCTTC.

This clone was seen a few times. CDR3 sequence (DNA): TGTGCCAGCAGCGTAGCTCCTTCGTCGTGGGACAGCTCCTACGAGCAGTACTTC. Translating it yields CASSVAPSSWDSSYEQYF. V gene TRBV9 combines with J gene TRBJ2-7, with 7 bases identical to TRBD1. From germline, CDR1 is SGDLS and CDR2 YYNGEE. V trimming: 0 bases; J trimming: 0 bases; junction bases outside the gene matches: 12. This CDR3 contains 18 residues.

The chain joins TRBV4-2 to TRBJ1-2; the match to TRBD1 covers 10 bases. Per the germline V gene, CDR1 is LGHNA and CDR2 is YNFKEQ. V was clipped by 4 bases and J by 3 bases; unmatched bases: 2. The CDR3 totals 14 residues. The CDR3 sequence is CASSPGTGDYGYTF. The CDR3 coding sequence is TGTGCCAGCAGCCCCGGGACAGGGGACTATGGCTACACCTTC.

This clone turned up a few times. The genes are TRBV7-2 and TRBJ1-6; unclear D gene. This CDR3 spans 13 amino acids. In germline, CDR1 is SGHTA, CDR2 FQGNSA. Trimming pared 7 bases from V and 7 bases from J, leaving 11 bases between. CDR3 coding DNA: TGTGCCAGCAACGCGGCCGCCAATTCACCCCTCCACTTT. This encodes CASNAAANSPLHF. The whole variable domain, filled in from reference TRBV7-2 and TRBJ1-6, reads GAGVSQSPSNKVTEKGKDVELRCDPISGHTALYWYRQSLGQGLEFLIYFQGNSAPDKSGLPSDRFSAERTGGSVSTLTIQRTQQEDSAVYLCASNAAANSPLHFGNGTRLTVT.

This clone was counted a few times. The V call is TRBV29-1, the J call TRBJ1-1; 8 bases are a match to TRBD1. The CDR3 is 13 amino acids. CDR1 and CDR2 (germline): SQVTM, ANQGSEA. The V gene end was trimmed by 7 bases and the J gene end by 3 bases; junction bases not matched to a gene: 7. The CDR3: CSATPTGDTEAFF. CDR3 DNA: TGCAGCGCCACCCCGACAGGGGACACTGAAGCTTTCTTT.

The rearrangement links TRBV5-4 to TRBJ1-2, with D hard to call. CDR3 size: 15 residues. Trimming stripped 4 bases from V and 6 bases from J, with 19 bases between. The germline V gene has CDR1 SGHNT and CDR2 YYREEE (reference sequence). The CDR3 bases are TGTGCCAGCAGCCTTCCTTCTTCACGGTCGGATGGCTACACCTTC. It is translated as CASSLPSSRSDGYTF.

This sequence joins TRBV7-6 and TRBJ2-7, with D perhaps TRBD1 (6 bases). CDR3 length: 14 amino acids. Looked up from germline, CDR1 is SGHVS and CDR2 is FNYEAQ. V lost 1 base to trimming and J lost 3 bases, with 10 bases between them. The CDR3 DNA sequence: TGTGCCAGCAGCTTAGGGGTACAGGGCTACGAGCAGTACTTC. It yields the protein CASSLGVQGYEQYF.

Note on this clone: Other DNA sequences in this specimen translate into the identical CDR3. The CDR3 region is CASSPGSSGNTIYF. The CDR3 DNA reads as TGTGCCAGCTCACCGGGCTCCTCTGGAAACACCATATATTTT. The chain couples TRBV18 to TRBJ1-3; no definite D call. Trimming took 3 bases from V and 0 from J, leaving 6 bases between them. The germline V gene encodes CDR1 KGHSH and CDR2 LQKENI. CDR3 size: 14 residues.

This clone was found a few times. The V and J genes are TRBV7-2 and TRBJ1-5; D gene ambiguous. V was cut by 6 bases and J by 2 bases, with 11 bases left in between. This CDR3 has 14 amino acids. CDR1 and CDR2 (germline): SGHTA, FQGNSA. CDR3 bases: TGTGCCAGCAGTCAGAACCAGGGCAATCAGCCCCAGCATTTT. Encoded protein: CASSQNQGNQPQHF.

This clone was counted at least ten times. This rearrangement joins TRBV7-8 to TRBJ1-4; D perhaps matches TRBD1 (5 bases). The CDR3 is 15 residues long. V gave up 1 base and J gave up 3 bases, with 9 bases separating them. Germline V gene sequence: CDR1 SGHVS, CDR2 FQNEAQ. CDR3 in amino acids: CASSLDGASNEKLFF. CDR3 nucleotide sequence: TGTGCCAGCAGCTTAGATGGGGCTTCTAATGAAAAACTGTTTTTT. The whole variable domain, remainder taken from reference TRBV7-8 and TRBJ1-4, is GAGVSQSPRYKVAKRGQDVALRCDPISGHVSLFWYQQALGQGPEFLTYFQNEAQLDKSGLPSDRFFAERPEGSVSTLKIQRTQQEDSAVYLCASSLDGASNEKLFFGSGTQLSVL.